The text below deals with one T cell receptor (beta chain). Its antigen is unknown. The data derive from a study of T cells in Graves' hyperthyroidism and ophthalmopathy. Study-level results: A model using 13 V-J features told ophthalmopathy apart from stable hyperthyroidism.

RNA transcripts yielded amplified TCR beta CDR3 regions. HTBI primers were used for first-round RT-PCR of the TCR CDR3. TCRdb itself ran the multiplex PCR reads through MiXCR, one entry per CDR3 protein. The sample holds around 400,000 distinct CDR3 sequences, over 12% seen once. Unmatched junction bases numbered 7, after V lost 3 bases and J lost 4 bases. Germline V gene lookup returns CDR1 SEHNR and CDR2 FQNEAQ (reference sequence). The CDR3 extends over 16 amino acids. The receptor was isolated from a woman in her fifties or sixties with Graves' ophthalmopathy. The chain couples TRBV7-9 to TRBJ2-2; 8 nucleotides match TRBD1. The material sequenced was blood. This chain's CDR3 is CASSFTGTGSTGELFF. The CDR3, as DNA: TGTGCCAGCAGCTTCACCGGGACAGGTAGCACCGGGGAGCTGTTTTTT.